This T cell receptor beta chain is drawn from a study of PD-1 blockade in mismatch repair-deficient tumors. Study-wide findings and caveats: Tumor-resident clones, often undetectable pretreatment in blood, expanded then contracted after pembrolizumab.

Data came from immunoSEQ multiplex PCR; TCRdb stores just in-frame clones and leaves some out. Found here are some 120,000 clones, around 80% of them singletons; the top ten hold 4.5% to 5.5%. V shed 6 bases and J shed 0 bases, with 12 bases lying between them. The CDR3 totals 15 residues. CDR1 and CDR2 from the germline V gene are SNHLY and FYNNEI. This clone was picked up one time. As yet, its antigen is unknown. TCRs were sequenced from a few patients responding to pembrolizumab. The sequence came from an adult with mismatch repair-deficient cancer. The material sequenced was peripheral blood, taken approximately 14 months after starting pembrolizumab. The rearrangement uses TRBV2 and TRBJ1-3; unclear D gene. In nucleotides, the CDR3 is TGTGCCAGCAGCCGGGATGGGGTCTCTGGAAACACCATATATTTT. It specifies CASSRDGVSGNTIYF. The full variable domain, rest sourced from reference TRBV2 and TRBJ1-3, is EPEVTQTPSHQVTQMGQEVILRCVPISNHLYFYWYRQILGQKVEFLVSFYNNEISEKSEIFDDQFSVERPDGSNFTLKIRSTKLEDSAMYFCASSRDGVSGNTIYFGEGSWLTVV.